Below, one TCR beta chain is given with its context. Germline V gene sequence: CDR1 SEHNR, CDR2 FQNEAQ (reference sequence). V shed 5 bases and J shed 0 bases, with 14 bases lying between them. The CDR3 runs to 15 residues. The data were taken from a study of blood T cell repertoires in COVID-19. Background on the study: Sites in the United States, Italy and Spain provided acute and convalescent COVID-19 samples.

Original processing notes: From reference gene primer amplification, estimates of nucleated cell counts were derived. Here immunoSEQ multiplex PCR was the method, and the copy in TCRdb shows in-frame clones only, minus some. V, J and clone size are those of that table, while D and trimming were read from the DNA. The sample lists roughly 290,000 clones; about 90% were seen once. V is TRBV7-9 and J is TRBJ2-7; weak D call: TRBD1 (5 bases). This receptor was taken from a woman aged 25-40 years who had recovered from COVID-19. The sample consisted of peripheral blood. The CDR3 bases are TGTGCCAGCAGCATAGGGGCTGACAGCTCCTACGAGCAGTACTTC. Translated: CASSIGADSSYEQYF.